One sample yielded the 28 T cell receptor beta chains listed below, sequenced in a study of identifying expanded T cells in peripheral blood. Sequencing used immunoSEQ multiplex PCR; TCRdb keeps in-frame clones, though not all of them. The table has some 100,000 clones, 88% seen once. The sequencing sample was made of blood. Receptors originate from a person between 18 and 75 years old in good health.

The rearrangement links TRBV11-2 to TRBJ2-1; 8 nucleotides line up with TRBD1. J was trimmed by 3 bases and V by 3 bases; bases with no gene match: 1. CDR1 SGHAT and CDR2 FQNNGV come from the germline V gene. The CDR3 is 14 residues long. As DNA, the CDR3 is TGTGCCAGCAGCTTGGGACAGGTCTACAATGAGCAGTTCTTC. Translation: CASSLGQVYNEQFF.

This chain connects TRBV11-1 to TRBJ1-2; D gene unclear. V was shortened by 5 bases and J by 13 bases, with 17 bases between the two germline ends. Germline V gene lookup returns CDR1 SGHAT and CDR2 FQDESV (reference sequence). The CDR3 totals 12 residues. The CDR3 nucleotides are TGTGCCAGCAGCCCCCGAGGGCGAGCATGCACCTTC. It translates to CASSPRGRACTF.

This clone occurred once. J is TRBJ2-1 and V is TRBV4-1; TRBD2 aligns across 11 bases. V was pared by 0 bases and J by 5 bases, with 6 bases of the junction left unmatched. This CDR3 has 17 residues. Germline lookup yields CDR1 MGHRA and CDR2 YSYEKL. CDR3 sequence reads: CASSQDLGLAANNEQFF. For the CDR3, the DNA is TGCGCCAGCAGCCAAGATCTGGGACTAGCGGCAAACAATGAGCAGTTCTTC.

The CDR3 DNA is TGTGCCAGCAGCTTAAAAAGGACTAGCGGGGGACAAGATACGCAGTATTTT. It specifies CASSLKRTSGGQDTQYF. The V gene is TRBV5-4, the J gene TRBJ2-3, with TRBD2 matching over 13 bases. Germline CDR1 reads SGHNT; CDR2 reads YYREEE (reference sequence). The CDR3 has 17 residues. Trimming removed 2 bases from V and 5 bases from J; junction bases left unmatched: 8.

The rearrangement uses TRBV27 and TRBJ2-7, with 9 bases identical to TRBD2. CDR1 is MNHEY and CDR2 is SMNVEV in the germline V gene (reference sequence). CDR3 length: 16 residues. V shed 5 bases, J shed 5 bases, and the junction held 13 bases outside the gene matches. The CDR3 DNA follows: TGTGCCAGCAGTCCCCGACTAGCGGAAGCGGTTGACGAGCAGTACTTC. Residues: CASSPRLAEAVDEQYF.

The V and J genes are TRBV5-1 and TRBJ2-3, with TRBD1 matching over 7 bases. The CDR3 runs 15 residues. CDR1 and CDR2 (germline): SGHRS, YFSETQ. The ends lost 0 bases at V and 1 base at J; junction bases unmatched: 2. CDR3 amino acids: CASSLDTGGTDTQYF. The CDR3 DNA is TGCGCCAGCAGCTTGGATACAGGGGGCACAGATACGCAGTATTTT.

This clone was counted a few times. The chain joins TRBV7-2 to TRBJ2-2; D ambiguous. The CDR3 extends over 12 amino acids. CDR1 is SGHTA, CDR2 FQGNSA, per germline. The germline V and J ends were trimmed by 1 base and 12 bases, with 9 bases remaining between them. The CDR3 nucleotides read TGTGCCAGCAGCTTAGTCCTCCGGAAGCTGTTTTTT. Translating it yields CASSLVLRKLFF.

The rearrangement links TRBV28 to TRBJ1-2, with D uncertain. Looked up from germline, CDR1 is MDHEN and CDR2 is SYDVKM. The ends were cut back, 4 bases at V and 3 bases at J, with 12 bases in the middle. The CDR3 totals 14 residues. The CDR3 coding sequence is TGTGCCAGCAGTTCACCATACGGTGACTATGGCTACACCTTC. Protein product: CASSSPYGDYGYTF.

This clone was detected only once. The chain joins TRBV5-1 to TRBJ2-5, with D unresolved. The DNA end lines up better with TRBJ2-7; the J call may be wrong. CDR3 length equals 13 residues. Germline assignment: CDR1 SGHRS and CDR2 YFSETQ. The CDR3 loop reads CATSRAETYEQYF. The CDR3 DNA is TGCGCCACGTCCCGGGCAGAGACCTACGAGCAGTACTTC.

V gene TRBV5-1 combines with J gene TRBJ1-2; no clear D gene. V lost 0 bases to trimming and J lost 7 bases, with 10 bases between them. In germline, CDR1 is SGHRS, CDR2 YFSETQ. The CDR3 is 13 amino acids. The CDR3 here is CASSLGSGLGYTF. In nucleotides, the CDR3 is TGCGCCAGCAGCTTGGGAAGTGGACTTGGCTACACCTTC.

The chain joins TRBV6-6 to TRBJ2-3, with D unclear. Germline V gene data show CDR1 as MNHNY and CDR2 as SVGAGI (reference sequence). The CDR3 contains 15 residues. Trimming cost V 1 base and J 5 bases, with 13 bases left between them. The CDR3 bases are TGTGCCAGCAGTTACTGGGATTCCCGGCAAGATACGCAGTATTTT. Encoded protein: CASSYWDSRQDTQYF.

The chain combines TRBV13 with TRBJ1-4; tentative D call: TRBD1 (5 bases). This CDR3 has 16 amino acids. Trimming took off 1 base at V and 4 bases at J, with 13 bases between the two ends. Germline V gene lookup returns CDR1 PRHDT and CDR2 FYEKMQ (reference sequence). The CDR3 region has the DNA TGTGCCAGCAGCTTAGCCGGGGGTTTTGGTAATGAAAAACTGTTTTTT. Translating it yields CASSLAGGFGNEKLFF.

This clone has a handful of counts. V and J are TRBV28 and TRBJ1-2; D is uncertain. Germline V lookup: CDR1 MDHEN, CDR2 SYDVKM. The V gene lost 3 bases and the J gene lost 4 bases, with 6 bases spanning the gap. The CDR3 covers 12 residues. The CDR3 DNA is TGTGCCAGCAGTTTGAACAGCTATGGCTACACCTTC. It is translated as CASSLNSYGYTF.

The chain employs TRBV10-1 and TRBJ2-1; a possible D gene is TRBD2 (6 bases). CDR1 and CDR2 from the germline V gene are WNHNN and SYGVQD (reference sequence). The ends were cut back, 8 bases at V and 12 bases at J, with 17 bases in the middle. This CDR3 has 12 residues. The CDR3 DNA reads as TGCGCCAGCTCTAGCGACTCCTATTCGCAGTTCTTC. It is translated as CASSSDSYSQFF.

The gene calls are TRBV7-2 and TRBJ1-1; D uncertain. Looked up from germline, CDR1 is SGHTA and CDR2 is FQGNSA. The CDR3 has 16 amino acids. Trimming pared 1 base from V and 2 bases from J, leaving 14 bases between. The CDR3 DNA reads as TGTGCCAGCAGCTTAGTGGCATGGGAGGGCAACACTGAAGCTTTCTTT. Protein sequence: CASSLVAWEGNTEAFF.

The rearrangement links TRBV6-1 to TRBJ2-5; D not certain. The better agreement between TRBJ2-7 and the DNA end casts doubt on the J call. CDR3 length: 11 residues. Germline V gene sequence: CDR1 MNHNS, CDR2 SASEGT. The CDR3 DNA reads TGTGCCAGTCTTTTGTCCTACGAGCAGTACTTC. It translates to CASLLSYEQYF.

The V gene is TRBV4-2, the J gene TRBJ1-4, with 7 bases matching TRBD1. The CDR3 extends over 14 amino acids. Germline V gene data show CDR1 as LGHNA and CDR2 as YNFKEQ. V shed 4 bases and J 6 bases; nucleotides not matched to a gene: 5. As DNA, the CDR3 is TGTGCCAGCAGCCCTGACAGGGATGATGAAAAACTGTTTTTT. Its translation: CASSPDRDDEKLFF.

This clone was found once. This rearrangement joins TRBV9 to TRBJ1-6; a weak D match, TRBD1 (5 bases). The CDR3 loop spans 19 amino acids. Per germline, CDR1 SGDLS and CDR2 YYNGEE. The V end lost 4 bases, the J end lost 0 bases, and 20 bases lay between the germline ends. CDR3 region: CASSPGRQGLSSYNSPLHF. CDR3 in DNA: TGTGCCAGCAGCCCCGGCAGGCAGGGACTGAGCTCCTATAATTCACCCCTCCACTTT.

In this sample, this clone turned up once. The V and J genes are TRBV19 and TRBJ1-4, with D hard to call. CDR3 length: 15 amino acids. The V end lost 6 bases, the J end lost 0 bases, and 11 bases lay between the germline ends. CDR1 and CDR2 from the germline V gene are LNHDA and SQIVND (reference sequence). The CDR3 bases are TGTGCCAGTAGCGATGACCGAACAACTAATGAAAAACTGTTTTTT. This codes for CASSDDRTTNEKLFF. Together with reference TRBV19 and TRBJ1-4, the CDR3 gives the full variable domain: DGGITQSPKYLFRKEGQNVTLSCEQNLNHDAMYWYRQDPGQGLRLIYYSQIVNDFQKGDIAEGYSVSREKKESFPLTVTSAQKNPTAFYLCASSDDRTTNEKLFFGSGTQLSVL.

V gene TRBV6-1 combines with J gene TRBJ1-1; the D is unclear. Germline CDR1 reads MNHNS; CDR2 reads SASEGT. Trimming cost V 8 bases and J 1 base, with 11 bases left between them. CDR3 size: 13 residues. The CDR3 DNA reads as TGTGCCAGCTGTATACAGCCGAACACTGAAGCTTTCTTT. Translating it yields CASCIQPNTEAFF.

In nucleotides, the CDR3 is TGTGCCAGCAGTCACGAGTCGGGGTATAGCAATCAGCCCCAGCATTTT. Encoded protein: CASSHESGYSNQPQHF. The rearrangement joins TRBV7-2 to TRBJ1-5; the D is unclear. CDR1 and CDR2 from the germline V gene are SGHTA and FQGNSA. The CDR3 totals 16 residues. The germline V and J ends were trimmed by 6 bases and 0 bases, with 15 bases remaining between them.

Here the CDR3 DNA reads TGTGCCAGCAGGGGACTAGCGGGAACGTACGAGCAGTACTTC. It specifies CASRGLAGTYEQYF. The chain links TRBV6-1 to TRBJ2-7; TRBD2 matches 13 bases. The CDR3 loop spans 14 amino acids. Germline V gene sequence: CDR1 MNHNS, CDR2 SASEGT. V lost 6 bases and J lost 4; bases outside the gene matches: 3.

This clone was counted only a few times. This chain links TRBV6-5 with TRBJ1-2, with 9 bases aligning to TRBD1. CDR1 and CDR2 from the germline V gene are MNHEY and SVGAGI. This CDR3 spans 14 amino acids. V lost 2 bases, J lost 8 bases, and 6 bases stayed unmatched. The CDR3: CASSYVTGGNGYTF. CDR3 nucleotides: TGTGCCAGCAGTTACGTGACAGGGGGTAACGGCTACACCTTC.

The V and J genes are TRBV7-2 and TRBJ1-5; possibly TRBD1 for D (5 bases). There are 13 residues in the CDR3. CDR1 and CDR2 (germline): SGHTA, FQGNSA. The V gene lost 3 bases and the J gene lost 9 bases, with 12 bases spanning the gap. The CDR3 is CASSLDWDGPQHF. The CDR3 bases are TGTGCCAGCAGCTTGGACTGGGACGGGCCCCAGCATTTT.

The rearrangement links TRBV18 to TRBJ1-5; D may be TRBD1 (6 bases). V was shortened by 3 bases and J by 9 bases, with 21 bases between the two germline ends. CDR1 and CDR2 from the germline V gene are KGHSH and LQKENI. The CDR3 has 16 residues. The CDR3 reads CASSPGQRTNSGPQHF. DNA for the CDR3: TGTGCCAGCTCACCGGGACAACGCACCAACAGTGGGCCCCAGCATTTT.

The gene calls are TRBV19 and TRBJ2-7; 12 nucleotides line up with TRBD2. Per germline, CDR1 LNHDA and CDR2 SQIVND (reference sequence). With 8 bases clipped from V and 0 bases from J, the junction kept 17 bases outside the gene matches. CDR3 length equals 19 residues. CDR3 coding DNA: TGTGCCAGTTCCCAGACTGACCCCGGACTAGCGGGATACTCCTACGAGCAGTACTTC. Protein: CASSQTDPGLAGYSYEQYF.

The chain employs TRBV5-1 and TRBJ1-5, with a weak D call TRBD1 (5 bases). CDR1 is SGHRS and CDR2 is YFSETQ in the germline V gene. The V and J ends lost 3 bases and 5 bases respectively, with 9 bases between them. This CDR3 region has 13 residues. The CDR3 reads CASSWVGDQPQHF. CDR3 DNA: TGCGCCAGCAGCTGGGTGGGGGATCAGCCCCAGCATTTT. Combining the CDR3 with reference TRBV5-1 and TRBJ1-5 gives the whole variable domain KAGVTQTPRYLIKTRGQQVTLSCSPISGHRSVSWYQQTPGQGLQFLFEYFSETQRNKGNFPGRFSGRQFSNSRSEMNVSTLELGDSALYLCASSWVGDQPQHFGDGTRLSIL.

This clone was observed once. In nucleotides, the CDR3 is TGTGCCAGCAGTGAACAGGGGGGTCGTGGAAACACCATATATTTT. The encoded protein is CASSEQGGRGNTIYF. The chain links TRBV2 to TRBJ1-3; 7 bases agree with TRBD1. CDR1 SNHLY and CDR2 FYNNEI come from the germline V gene. The CDR3 is 15 residues long. V was pared by 2 bases and J by 3 bases, with 4 bases of the junction left unmatched.